This T cell receptor (beta chain) was documented in a study of blood T cell repertoires in COVID-19. Study background: Acute and convalescent COVID-19 specimens originated in the United States, Italy and Spain.

The CDR3 is made up of 16 amino acids. The assay was immunoSEQ multiplex PCR, and TCRdb's table has in-frame clones only and misses some. Altogether 150,000 to 200,000 clones are present, roughly 90% being singletons, with the ten largest covering roughly 24%. This clonotype originated in a man between 60 and 70 years old with acute or convalescent COVID-19. The sequenced material came from peripheral blood. The chain employs TRBV21-1 and TRBJ2-7; the DNA was not compared with TRBD2, the D call given in the table. TRBV21-1 is assigned pseudogene status. The CDR3 DNA follows: TGTGCCAGCAGCACCGGACTAGCGGGGAGCTCCTACGAGCAGTACGTC. Its protein is CASSTGLAGSSYEQYV.